The 10 T cell receptor beta chains below all came from one sample that was sequenced in a study of T cells in localized non-small cell lung cancer. The assay was immunoSEQ multiplex PCR, and TCRdb's table has in-frame clones only and misses some. The table includes tens of thousands of clones, around 81% detected once. Sample: peripheral blood, taken before any cancer treatment. These receptors came from a female donor older than 55 with stage II squamous cell lung carcinoma.

This clone was seen a single time. V gene TRBV9 combines with J gene TRBJ2-7; 8 bases agree with TRBD1. V was pared by 4 bases and J by 6 bases, with 9 bases of the junction left unmatched. This CDR3 has 14 amino acids. In germline, CDR1 is SGDLS, CDR2 YYNGEE. This chain's CDR3 is CASSFLGQGGEQYF. CDR3 sequence (DNA): TGTGCCAGCAGCTTCCTAGGACAGGGAGGCGAGCAGTACTTC.

V gene TRBV7-9 combines with J gene TRBJ1-3; D is undetermined. Germline CDR1 is SEHNR and CDR2 is FQNEAQ (reference sequence). CDR3 length: 13 amino acids. Trimming took off 9 bases at V and 0 bases at J, with 9 bases between the two ends. The DNA for the CDR3 is TGTGCCAGTGGACTGAGCTCTGGAAACACCATATATTTT. Amino acids: CASGLSSGNTIYF. Using reference TRBV7-9 and TRBJ1-3 for the parts outside the CDR3, the full variable domain is DTGVSQNPRHKITKRGQNVTFRCDPISEHNRLYWYRQTLGQGPEFLTYFQNEAQLEKSRLLSDRFSAERPKGSFSTLEIQRTEQGDSAMYLCASGLSSGNTIYFGEGSWLTVV.

Notes on this clone: The sample holds other DNA sequences that translate to the same CDR3. The chain recombines TRBV6-5 with TRBJ2-1; either TRBD1 or TRBD2 may supply D (5 bases each). Per germline, CDR1 MNHEY and CDR2 SVGAGI. The V and J ends lost 2 bases and 9 bases respectively, with 5 bases between them. The CDR3 is made up of 11 amino acids. The CDR3 reads CASSYGGEQFF. CDR3 bases: TGTGCCAGCAGTTACGGGGGTGAGCAGTTCTTC.

The gene calls are TRBV6-5 and TRBJ2-5, with 10 bases fitting TRBD2. CDR1 is MNHEY and CDR2 is SVGAGI in the germline V gene. Germline trimming cut 0 bases from V and 5 bases from J; bases unmatched to any gene: 3. This CDR3 has 15 residues. The CDR3 reads CASSYSPTSGETQYF. CDR3 sequence (DNA): TGTGCCAGCAGTTACTCCCCGACTAGCGGGGAGACCCAGTACTTC.

The rearrangement links TRBV7-6 to TRBJ1-3; 8 bases are shared with TRBD1. Germline CDR1 reads SGHVS; CDR2 reads FNYEAQ. V shed 4 bases, J shed 1 base, and the junction held 3 bases outside the gene matches. The CDR3 length is 15 residues. CDR3 residues: CASSSGQGSGNTIYF. In nucleotides, the CDR3 is TGTGCCAGCAGCTCAGGACAGGGTTCTGGAAACACCATATATTTT.

V gene TRBV5-1 combines with J gene TRBJ2-2; no reliable D call. V dropped 2 bases and J dropped 5 bases, with 7 bases sitting between them. Germline values: CDR1 SGHRS, CDR2 YFSETQ. CDR3 length: 13 amino acids. This CDR3 reads CASSLTVTGELFF. CDR3 in DNA: TGCGCCAGCAGCTTAACAGTGACCGGGGAGCTGTTTTTT. The variable domain in full, completed from reference TRBV5-1 and TRBJ2-2, reads KAGVTQTPRYLIKTRGQQVTLSCSPISGHRSVSWYQQTPGQGLQFLFEYFSETQRNKGNFPGRFSGRQFSNSRSEMNVSTLELGDSALYLCASSLTVTGELFFGEGSRLTVL.

The CDR3 protein is CASSYGPSTDTQYF. As DNA, the CDR3 is TGTGCCAGCAGCTATGGACCGAGCACAGATACGCAGTATTTT. The chain employs TRBV6-5 and TRBJ2-3, with D unclear. The germline V and J ends were trimmed by 6 bases and 0 bases, with 10 bases remaining between them. CDR1 and CDR2 from the germline V gene are MNHEY and SVGAGI. The CDR3 covers 14 residues.

The chain uses TRBV29-1 and TRBJ1-1; TRBD1 matches at 9 bases. The CDR3 runs 12 residues. The V and J ends lost 7 bases and 5 bases, in that order; junction bases with no gene match: 5. Per germline, CDR1 SQVTM and CDR2 ANQGSEA. The DNA of the CDR3 is TGCAGCGCGGGACAGGGTGGGACTGAAGCTTTCTTT. This codes for CSAGQGGTEAFF.

The rearrangement links TRBV5-1 to TRBJ2-5; 7 nucleotides line up with TRBD2. From germline, CDR1 is SGHRS and CDR2 YFSETQ. CDR3 length equals 15 residues. J gave up 4 bases and V 1 base, and 7 bases lay outside the gene matches. In DNA form, the CDR3 reads TGCGCCAGCAGCTTGAACGGCGGGGGACGAGAGACCCAGTACTTC. Its protein is CASSLNGGGRETQYF.

The chain combines TRBV7-9 with TRBJ1-6; possible D gene TRBD1, 5 bases. This CDR3 has 11 amino acids. CDR1 is SEHNR and CDR2 is FQNEAQ in the germline V gene (reference sequence). Trimming pared 4 bases from V and 16 bases from J, leaving 11 bases between. In nucleotides, the CDR3 is TGTGCCAGCAGCTCCCGGGACCCACTCCACTTT. Translating it yields CASSSRDPLHF.